This TCR beta chain was recorded in a study of blood T cell repertoires in COVID-19. Study in general: Spain, Italy and the United States supplied samples that represented acute and convalescent COVID-19.

Original processing methods: Reference gene primer amplification gave nucleated cell count estimates. Here immunoSEQ multiplex PCR was the method, and the copy in TCRdb shows in-frame clones only, minus some. V, J and clone size are taken as reported in that table, and D and trimming were inferred from the DNA itself. Here the sample spans approximately 470,000 clones, approximately 86% being singletons. Germline V gives CDR1 MDHEN, CDR2 SYDVKM. The ends were cut back, 4 bases at V and 4 bases at J, with 8 bases in the middle. The CDR3 consists of 13 residues. There are a few counts of this clone. Sequences were obtained from PBMCs or T cells enriched from blood (not recorded which). This TCR came from a woman aged 18-29 years who had recovered from COVID-19. The chain has TRBV28 and TRBJ1-5; D gene ambiguous. The CDR3 protein is CASSSHSNQPQHF. The CDR3 bases are TGTGCCAGCAGTTCTCATAGTAATCAGCCCCAGCATTTT.